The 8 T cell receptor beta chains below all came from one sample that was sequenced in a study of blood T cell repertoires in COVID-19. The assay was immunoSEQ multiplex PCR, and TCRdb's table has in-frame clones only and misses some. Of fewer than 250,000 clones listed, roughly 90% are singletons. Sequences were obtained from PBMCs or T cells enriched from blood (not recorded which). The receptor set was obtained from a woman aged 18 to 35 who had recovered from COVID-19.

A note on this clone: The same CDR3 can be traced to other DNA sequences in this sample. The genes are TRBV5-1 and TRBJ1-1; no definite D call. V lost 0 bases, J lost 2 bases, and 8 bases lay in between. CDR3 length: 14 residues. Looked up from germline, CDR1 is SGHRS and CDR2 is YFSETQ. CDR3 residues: CASSLGSGNTEAFF. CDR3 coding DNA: TGCGCCAGCAGCTTGGGGAGCGGTAACACTGAAGCTTTCTTT.

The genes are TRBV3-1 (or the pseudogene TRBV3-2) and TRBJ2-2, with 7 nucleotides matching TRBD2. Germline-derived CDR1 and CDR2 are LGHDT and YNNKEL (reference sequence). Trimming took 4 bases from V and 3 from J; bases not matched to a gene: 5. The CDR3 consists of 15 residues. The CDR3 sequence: CASSPRLADTGELFF. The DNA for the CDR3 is TGTGCCAGCAGCCCTCGCCTAGCGGACACCGGGGAGCTGTTTTTT.

The CDR3 reads CASSVSIAVSGANVLTF. DNA of the CDR3: TGTGCCAGCAGCGTATCGATCGCGGTCTCTGGGGCCAACGTCCTGACTTTC. This chain links TRBV9 with TRBJ2-6; no firm D call. CDR3 length equals 17 residues. From germline, CDR1 is SGDLS and CDR2 YYNGEE. Trimming cost V 1 base and J 0 bases, with 11 bases left between them.

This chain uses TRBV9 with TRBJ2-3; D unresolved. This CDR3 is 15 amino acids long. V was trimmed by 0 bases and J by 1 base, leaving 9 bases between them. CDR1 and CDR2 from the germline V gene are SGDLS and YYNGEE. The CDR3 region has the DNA TGTGCCAGCAGCGTAGCTACCCAGGGCACAGATACGCAGTATTTT. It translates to CASSVATQGTDTQYF.

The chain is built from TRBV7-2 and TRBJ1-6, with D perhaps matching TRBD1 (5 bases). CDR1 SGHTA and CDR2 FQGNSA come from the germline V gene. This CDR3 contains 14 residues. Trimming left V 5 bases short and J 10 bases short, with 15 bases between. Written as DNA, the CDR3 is TGTGCCAGCAGCACCCCAGGGAACCCGTCACCCCTCCACTTT. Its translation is CASSTPGNPSPLHF. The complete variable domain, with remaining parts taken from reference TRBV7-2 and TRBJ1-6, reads GAGVSQSPSNKVTEKGKDVELRCDPISGHTALYWYRQSLGQGLEFLIYFQGNSAPDKSGLPSDRFSAERTGGSVSTLTIQRTQQEDSAVYLCASSTPGNPSPLHFGNGTRLTVT.

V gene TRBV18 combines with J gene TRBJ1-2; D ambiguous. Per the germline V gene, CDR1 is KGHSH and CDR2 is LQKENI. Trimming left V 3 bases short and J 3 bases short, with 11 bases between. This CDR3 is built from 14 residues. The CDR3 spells CASSPPGDHYGYTF. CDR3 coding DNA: TGTGCCAGCTCACCGCCCGGGGATCACTATGGCTACACCTTC. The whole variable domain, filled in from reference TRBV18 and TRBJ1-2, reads NAGVMQNPRHLVRRRGQEARLRCSPMKGHSHVYWYRQLPEEGLKFMVYLQKENIIDESGMPKERFSAEFPKEGPSILRIQQVVRGDSAAYFCASSPPGDHYGYTFGSGTRLTVV.

In DNA, the CDR3 is TGTGCCAGCAGCTTACCGGGACAGGGATCGAACACCGGGGAGCTGTTTTTT. It specifies CASSLPGQGSNTGELFF. The V and J genes are TRBV5-6 and TRBJ2-2; 9 bases are a match to TRBD1. Germline V gene data show CDR1 as SGHDT and CDR2 as YYEEEE. Trimming took 2 bases from V and 0 from J; bases not matched to a gene: 5. The CDR3 length is 17 residues.

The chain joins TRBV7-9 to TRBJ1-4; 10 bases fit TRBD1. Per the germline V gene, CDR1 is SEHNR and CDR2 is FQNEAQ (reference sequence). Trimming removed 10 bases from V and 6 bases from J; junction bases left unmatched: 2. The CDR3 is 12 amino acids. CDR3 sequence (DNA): TGTGCCACCGGACAGGGGGATGAAAAACTGTTTTTT. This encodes CATGQGDEKLFF.